Described below is a single T cell receptor beta chain sequence and its context. This entry comes from a study of blood T cell repertoires in COVID-19. At the level of the study: Material from acute and convalescent COVID-19 was sourced from the United States, Italy and Spain. Nucleic acid was either cDNA or gDNA, and it came from T cells, B-cell-depleted T cells, or PBMCs.

Trimming left V 6 bases short and J 0 bases short, with 10 bases between. Germline CDR1 reads KGHSH; CDR2 reads LQKENI. The CDR3 loop spans 14 amino acids. In the authors' workflow: By means of reference gene primer amplification, nucleated cell counts were estimated. Sequenced by immunoSEQ multiplex PCR; TCRdb stores in-frame clones only, minus some. D and trimming were read from the DNA, whereas the V and J calls and clone size are those reported in that table. The sample has 190,000 or so clones; around 86% are singletons. The chain is built from TRBV18 and TRBJ2-3; D is ambiguous. The specimen was peripheral blood. The clonotype originates from a woman in her 30s with active or convalescent COVID-19. CDR3 bases: TGTGCCAGCTCTGGCACCGGGAGCACAGATACGCAGTATTTT. This codes for CASSGTGSTDTQYF. Full variable domain (missing parts from reference TRBV18 and TRBJ2-3): NAGVMQNPRHLVRRRGQEARLRCSPMKGHSHVYWYRQLPEEGLKFMVYLQKENIIDESGMPKERFSAEFPKEGPSILRIQQVVRGDSAAYFCASSGTGSTDTQYFGPGTRLTVL.